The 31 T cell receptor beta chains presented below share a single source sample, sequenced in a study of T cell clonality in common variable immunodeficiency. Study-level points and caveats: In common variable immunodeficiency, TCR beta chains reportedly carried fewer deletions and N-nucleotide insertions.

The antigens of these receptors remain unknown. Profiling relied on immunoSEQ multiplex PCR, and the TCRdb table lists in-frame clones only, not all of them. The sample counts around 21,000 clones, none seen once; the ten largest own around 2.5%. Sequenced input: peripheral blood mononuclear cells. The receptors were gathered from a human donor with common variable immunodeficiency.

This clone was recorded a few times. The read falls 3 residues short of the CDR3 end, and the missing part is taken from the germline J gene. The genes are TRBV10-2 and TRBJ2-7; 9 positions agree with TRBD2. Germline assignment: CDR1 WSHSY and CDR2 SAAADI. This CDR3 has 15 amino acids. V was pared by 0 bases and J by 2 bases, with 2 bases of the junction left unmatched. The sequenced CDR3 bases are TGCGCCAGCAGTGAGTCCGTAGCGGGAGCCTACGAG. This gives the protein CASSESVAGAYE. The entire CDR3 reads CASSESVAGAYEQYF.

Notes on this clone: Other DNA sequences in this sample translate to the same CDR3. CDR3 sequence reads: CASSLGTGGGQPQHF. The DNA read from the CDR3 is TGTGCCAGCAGCTTAGGGACAGGGGGCGGACAGCCC. V and J are TRBV7-9 and TRBJ1-5; 11 bases map to TRBD1. Read coverage stops 3 residues before the CDR3 terminus; the germline J gene supplies the remainder. V gave up 1 base and J gave up 7 bases; unmatched junction bases: 3. This CDR3 has 15 amino acids. Germline loops: CDR1 SEHNR, CDR2 FQNEAQ (reference sequence).

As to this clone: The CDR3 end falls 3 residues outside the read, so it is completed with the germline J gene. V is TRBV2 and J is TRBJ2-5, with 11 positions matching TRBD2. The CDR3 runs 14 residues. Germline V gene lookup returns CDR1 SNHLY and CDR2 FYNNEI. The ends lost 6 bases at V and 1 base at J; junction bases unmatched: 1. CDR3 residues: CASRGTSGQETQYF. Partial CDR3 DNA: TGTGCCAGCAGGGGGACTAGCGGCCAAGAGACC.

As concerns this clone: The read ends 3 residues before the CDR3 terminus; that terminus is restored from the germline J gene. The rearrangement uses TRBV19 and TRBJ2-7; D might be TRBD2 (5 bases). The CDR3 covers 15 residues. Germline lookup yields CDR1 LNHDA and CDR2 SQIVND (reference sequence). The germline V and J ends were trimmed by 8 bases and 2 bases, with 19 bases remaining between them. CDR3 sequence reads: CASEAPGGPPYEQYF. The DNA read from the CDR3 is TGTGCCAGTGAGGCTCCTGGCGGGCCCCCCTACGAG.

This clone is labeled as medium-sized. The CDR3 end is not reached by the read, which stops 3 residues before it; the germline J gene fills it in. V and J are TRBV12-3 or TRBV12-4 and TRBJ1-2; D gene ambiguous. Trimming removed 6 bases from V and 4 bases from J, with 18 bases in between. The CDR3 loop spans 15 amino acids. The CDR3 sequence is CASRMRNSGFYGYTF. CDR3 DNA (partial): TGTGCCAGCAGAATGAGGAACAGTGGCTTCTATGGC.

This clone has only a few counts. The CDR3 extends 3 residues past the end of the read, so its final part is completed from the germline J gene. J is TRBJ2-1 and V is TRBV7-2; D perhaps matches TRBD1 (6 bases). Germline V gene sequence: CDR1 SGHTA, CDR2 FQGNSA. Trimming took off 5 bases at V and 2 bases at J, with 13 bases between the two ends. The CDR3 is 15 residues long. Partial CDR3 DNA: TGTGCCAGCAGCCCTCAGGGGTCGGCCTACAATGAG. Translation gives CASSPQGSAYNE. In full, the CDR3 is CASSPQGSAYNEQFF.

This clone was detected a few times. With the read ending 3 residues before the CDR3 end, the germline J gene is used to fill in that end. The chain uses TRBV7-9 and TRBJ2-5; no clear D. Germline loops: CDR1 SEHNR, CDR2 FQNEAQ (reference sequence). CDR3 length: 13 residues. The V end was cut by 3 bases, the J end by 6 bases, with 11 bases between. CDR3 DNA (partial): TGTGCCAGCAGCTTCGATATTTCTAAGACC. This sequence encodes CASSFDISKT. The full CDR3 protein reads CASSFDISKTQYF. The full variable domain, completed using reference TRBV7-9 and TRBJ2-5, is DTGVSQNPRHKITKRGQNVTFRCDPISEHNRLYWYRQTLGQGPEFLTYFQNEAQLEKSRLLSDRFSAERPKGSFSTLEIQRTEQGDSAMYLCASSFDISKTQYFGPGTRLLVL.

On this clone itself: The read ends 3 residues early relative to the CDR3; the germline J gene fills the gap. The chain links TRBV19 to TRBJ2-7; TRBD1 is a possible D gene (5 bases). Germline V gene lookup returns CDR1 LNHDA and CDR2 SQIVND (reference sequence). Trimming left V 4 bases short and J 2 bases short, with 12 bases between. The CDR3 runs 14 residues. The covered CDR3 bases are TGTGCCAGTAGTACCCTCAGGGATCCCTACGAG. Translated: CASSTLRDPYE. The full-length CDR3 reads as CASSTLRDPYEQYF.

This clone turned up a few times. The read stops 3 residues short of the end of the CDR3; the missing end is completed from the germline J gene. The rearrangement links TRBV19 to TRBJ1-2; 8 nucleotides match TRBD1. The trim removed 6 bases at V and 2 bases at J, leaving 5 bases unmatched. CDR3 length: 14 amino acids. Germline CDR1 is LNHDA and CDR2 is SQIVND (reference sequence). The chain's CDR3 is CASSMPGGNYGYTF. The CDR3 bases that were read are TGTGCCAGTAGCATGCCAGGGGGCAACTATGGC. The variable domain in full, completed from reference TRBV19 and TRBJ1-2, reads DGGITQSPKYLFRKEGQNVTLSCEQNLNHDAMYWYRQDPGQGLRLIYYSQIVNDFQKGDIAEGYSVSREKKESFPLTVTSAQKNPTAFYLCASSMPGGNYGYTFGSGTRLTVV.

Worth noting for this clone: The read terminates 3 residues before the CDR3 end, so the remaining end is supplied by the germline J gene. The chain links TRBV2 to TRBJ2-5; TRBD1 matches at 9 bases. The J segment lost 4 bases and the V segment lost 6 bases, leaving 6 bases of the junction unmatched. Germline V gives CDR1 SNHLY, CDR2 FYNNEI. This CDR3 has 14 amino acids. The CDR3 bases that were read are TGTGCCAGCAGGGGACAGGGTCCGGGAGAGACC. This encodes CASRGQGPGET. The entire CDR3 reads CASRGQGPGETQYF.

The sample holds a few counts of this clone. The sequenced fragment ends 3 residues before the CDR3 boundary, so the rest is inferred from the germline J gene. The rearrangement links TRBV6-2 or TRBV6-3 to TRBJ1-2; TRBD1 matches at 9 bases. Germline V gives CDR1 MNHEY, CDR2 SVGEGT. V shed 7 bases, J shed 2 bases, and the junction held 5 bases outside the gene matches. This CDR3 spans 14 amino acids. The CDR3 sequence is CASTLGQGNYGYTF. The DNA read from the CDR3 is TGTGCCAGCACCCTGGGACAGGGCAACTATGGC.

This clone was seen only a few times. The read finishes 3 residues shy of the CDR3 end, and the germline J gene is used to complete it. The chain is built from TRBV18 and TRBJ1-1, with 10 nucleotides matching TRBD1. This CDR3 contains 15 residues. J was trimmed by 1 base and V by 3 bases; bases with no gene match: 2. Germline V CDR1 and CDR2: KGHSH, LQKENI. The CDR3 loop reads CASSPRQGANTEAFF. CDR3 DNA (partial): TGTGCCAGCTCACCTCGACAGGGGGCGAACACTGAA.

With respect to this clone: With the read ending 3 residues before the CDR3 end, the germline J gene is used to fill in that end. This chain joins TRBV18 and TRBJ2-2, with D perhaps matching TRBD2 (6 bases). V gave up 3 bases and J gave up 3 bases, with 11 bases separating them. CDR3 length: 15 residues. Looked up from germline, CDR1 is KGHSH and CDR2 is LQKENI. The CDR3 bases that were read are TGTGCCAGCTCACCCAGGGACTCCTACACCGGGGAG. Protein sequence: CASSPRDSYTGE. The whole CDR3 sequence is CASSPRDSYTGELFF. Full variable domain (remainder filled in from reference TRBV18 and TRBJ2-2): NAGVMQNPRHLVRRRGQEARLRCSPMKGHSHVYWYRQLPEEGLKFMVYLQKENIIDESGMPKERFSAEFPKEGPSILRIQQVVRGDSAAYFCASSPRDSYTGELFFGEGSRLTVL.

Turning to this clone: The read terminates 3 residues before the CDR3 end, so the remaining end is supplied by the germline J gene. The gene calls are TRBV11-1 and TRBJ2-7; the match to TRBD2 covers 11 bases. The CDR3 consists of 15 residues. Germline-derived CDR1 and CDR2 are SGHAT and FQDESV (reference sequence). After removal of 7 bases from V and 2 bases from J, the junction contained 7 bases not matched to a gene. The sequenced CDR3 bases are TGTGCCAGCACCCGGACTAGCGGGTCCACCTACGAG. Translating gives CASTRTSGSTYE. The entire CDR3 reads CASTRTSGSTYEQYF.

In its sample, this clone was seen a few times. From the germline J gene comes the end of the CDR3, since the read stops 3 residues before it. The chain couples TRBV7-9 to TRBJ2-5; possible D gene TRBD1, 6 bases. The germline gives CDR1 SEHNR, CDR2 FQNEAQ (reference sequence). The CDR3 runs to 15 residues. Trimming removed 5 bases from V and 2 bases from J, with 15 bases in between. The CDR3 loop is CASSLIPDRQETQYF. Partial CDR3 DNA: TGTGCCAGCAGCCTAATACCTGACAGGCAAGAGACC. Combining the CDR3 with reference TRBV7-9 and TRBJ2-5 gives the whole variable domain DTGVSQNPRHKITKRGQNVTFRCDPISEHNRLYWYRQTLGQGPEFLTYFQNEAQLEKSRLLSDRFSAERPKGSFSTLEIQRTEQGDSAMYLCASSLIPDRQETQYFGPGTRLLVL.

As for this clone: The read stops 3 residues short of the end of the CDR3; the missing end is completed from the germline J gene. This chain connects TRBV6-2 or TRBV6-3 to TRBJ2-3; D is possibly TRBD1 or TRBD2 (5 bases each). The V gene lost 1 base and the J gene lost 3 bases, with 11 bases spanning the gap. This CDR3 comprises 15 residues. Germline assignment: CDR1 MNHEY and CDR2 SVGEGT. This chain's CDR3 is CASSYWEGETDTQYF. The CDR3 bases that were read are TGTGCCAGCAGTTACTGGGAAGGGGAGACAGATACG.

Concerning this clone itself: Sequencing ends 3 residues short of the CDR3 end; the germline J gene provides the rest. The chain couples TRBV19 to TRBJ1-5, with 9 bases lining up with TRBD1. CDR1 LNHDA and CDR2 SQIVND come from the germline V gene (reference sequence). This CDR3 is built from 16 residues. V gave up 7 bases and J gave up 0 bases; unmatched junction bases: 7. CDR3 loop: CASTSRDRVSNQPQHF. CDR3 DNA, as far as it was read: TGTGCCAGTACCTCCCGGGACAGGGTTAGCAATCAGCCC.

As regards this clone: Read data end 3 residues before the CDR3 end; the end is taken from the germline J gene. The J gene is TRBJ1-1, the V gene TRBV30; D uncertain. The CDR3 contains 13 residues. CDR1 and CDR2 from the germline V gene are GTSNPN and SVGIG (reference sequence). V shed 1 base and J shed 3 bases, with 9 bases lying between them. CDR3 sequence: CAWSGSSYTEAFF. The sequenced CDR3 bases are TGTGCCTGGAGTGGTTCCTCGTACACTGAA.

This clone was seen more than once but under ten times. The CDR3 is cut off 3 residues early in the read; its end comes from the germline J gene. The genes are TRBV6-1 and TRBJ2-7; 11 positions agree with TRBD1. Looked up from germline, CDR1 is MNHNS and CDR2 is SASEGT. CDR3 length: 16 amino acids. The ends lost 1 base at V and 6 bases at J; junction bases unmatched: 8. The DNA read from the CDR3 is TGTGCCAGCAGTGAAGATGTTGGGACAGGGGGTACCGAG. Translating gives CASSEDVGTGGTE. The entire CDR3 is CASSEDVGTGGTEQYF.

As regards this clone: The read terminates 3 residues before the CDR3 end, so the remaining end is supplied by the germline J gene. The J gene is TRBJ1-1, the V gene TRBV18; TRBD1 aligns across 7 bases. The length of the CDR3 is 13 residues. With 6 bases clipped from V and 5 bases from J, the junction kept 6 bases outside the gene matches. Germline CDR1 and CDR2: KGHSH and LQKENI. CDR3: CASSPDRPTEAFF. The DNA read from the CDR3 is TGTGCCAGCTCCCCGGACAGGCCGACTGAA. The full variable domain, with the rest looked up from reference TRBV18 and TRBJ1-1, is NAGVMQNPRHLVRRRGQEARLRCSPMKGHSHVYWYRQLPEEGLKFMVYLQKENIIDESGMPKERFSAEFPKEGPSILRIQQVVRGDSAAYFCASSPDRPTEAFFGQGTRLTVV.

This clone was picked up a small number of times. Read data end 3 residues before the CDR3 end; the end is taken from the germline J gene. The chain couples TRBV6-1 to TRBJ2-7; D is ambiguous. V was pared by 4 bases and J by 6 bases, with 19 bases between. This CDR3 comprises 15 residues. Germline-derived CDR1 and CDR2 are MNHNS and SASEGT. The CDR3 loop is CASSATAVPSGEQYF. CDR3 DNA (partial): TGTGCCAGCAGTGCTACGGCCGTACCTTCGGGCGAG.

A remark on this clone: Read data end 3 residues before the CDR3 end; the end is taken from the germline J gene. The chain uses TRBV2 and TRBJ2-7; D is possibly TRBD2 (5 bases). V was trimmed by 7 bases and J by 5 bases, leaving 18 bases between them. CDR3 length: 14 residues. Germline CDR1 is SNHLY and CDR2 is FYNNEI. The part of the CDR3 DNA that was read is TGTGCCAGCAACCCAAGCCCGGGGTCCCACGAG. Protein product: CASNPSPGSHE. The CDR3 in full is CASNPSPGSHEQYF.

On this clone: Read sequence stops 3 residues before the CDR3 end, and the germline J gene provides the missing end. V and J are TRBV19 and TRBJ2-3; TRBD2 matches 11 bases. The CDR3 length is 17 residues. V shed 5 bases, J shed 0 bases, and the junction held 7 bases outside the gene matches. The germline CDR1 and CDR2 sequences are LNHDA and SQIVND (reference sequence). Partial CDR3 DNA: TGTGCCAGTAGTGGGGAGGGACTAGCGGTTAGCACAGATACG. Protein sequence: CASSGEGLAVSTDT. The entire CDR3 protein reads CASSGEGLAVSTDTQYF.

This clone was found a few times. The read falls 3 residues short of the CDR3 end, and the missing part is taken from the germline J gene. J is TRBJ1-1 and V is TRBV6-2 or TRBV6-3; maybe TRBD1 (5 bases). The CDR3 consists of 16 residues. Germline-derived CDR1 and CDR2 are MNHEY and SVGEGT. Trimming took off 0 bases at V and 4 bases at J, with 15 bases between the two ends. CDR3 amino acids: CASSYSKAGGSTEAFF. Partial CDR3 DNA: TGTGCCAGCAGTTACTCGAAAGCCGGGGGGTCCACTGAA.

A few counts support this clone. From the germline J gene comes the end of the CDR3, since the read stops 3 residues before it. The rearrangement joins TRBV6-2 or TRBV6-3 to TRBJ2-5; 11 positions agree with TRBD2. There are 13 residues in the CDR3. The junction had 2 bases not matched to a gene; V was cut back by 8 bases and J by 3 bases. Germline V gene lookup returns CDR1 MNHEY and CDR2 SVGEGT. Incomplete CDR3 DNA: TGTGCCAGCGAACTAGCGGGAGAAGAGACC. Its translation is CASELAGEET. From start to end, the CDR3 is CASELAGEETQYF.

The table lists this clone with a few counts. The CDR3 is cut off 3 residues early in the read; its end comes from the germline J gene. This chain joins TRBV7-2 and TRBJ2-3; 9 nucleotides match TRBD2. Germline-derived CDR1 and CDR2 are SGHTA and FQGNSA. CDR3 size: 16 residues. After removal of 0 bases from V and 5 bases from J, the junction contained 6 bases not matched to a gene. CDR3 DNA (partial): TGTGCCAGCAGCTTAGCAGCGGGAGGAGTTGTAGATACG. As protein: CASSLAAGGVVDT. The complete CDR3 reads CASSLAAGGVVDTQYF. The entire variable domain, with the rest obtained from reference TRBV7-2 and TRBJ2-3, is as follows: GAGVSQSPSNKVTEKGKDVELRCDPISGHTALYWYRQSLGQGLEFLIYFQGNSAPDKSGLPSDRFSAERTGGSVSTLTIQRTQQEDSAVYLCASSLAAGGVVDTQYFGPGTRLTVL.

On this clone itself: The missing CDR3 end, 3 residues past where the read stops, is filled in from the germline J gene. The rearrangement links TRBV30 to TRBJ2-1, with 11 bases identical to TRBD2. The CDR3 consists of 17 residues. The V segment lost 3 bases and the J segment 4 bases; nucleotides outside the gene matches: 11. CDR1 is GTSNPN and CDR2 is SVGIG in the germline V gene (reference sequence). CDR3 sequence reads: CAWRRGWLAGGYNEQFF. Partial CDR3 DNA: TGTGCCTGGAGACGGGGGTGGCTAGCGGGAGGATACAATGAG.

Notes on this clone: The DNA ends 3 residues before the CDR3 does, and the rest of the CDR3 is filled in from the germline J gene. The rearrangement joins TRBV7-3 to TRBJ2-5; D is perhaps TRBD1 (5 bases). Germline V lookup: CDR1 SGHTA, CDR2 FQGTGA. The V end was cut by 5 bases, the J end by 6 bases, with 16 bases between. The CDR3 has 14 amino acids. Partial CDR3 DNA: TGTGCCAGCAGCCCCGGTGGGGCCGATAAGACC. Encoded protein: CASSPGGADKT. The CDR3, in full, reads CASSPGGADKTQYF.

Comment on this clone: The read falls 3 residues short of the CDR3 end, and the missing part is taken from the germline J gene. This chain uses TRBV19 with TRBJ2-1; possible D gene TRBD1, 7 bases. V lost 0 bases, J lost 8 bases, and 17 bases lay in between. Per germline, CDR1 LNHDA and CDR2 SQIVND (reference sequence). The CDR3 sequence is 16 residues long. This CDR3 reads CASSIEHSGGRYEQFF. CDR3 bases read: TGTGCCAGTAGTATAGAACATTCAGGGGGGAGGTATGAG.

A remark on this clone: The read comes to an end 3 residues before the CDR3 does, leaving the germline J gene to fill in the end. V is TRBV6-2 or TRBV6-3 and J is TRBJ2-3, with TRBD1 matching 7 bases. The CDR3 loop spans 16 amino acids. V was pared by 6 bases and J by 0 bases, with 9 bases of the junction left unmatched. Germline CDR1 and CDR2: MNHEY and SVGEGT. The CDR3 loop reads CASRGSGTASTDTQYF. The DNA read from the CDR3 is TGTGCCAGCAGGGGATCCGGGACAGCAAGCACAGATACG.

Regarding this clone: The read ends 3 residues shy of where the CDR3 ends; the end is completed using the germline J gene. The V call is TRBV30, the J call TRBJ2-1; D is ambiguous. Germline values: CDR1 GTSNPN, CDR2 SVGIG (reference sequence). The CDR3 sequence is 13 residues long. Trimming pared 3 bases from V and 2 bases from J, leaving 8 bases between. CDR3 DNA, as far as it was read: TGTGCCTGGAGAAGCCGAACCTACAATGAG. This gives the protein CAWRSRTYNE. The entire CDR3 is CAWRSRTYNEQFF.